The T cell receptor beta chain described here comes from a study of OX40 agonist ivuxolimab in advanced cancers. Germline CDR1 is SGHRS and CDR2 is YFSETQ. The trim removed 4 bases at V and 7 bases at J, leaving 8 bases unmatched. The CDR3 length is 16 residues. Study-wide findings and caveats: Expanded clones belonging to CD8+ T cells outnumbered, on average, those of CD4+.

With regard to this clone: Its antigen is unknown.

This table comes from immunoSEQ multiplex PCR, and its TCRdb copy is limited to in-frame clones, with some not included. The sample carries 91,000 or so clones, 94% recorded once. Sample: CD4+ or CD8+ T cells sorted from blood, taken in a trial of the OX40 agonist ivuxolimab. The V and J genes are TRBV5-1 and TRBJ2-1; TRBD2 matches 13 bases. This TCR derives from an adult with an advanced solid tumor such as melanoma, head and neck, liver or kidney cancer. CDR3 residues: CASSNLLAGGPNEQFF. The CDR3 bases are TGCGCCAGCAGCAATTTACTAGCGGGGGGGCCGAATGAGCAGTTCTTC.